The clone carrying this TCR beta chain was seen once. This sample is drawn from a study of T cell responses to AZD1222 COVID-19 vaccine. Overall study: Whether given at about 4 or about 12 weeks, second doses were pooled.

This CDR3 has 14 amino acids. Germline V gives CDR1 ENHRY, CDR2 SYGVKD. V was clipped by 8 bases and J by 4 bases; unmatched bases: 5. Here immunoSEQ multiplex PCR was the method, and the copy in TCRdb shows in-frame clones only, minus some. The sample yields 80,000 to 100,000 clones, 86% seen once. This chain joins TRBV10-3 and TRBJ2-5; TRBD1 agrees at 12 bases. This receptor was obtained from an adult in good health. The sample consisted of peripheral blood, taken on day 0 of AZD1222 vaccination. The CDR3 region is CAIGGQGARETQYF. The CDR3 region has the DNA TGTGCCATCGGGGGACAGGGGGCCCGAGAGACCCAGTACTTC.